This TCR beta chain was identified during a study of T cells in localized non-small cell lung cancer. Study results and caveats: Tumor trailed uninvolved adjacent lung in T cell clonality, which peaked there.

Clones were sequenced by immunoSEQ multiplex PCR, and TCRdb holds only the in-frame ones, with some missing. The sample includes 48,000 or so clones, about 80% seen only once; the top ten take roughly 17%. This clone was found a few times. Its specificity is unknown. The CDR3 is made up of 15 amino acids. The ends were cut back, 4 bases at V and 2 bases at J, with 10 bases in the middle. CDR1 is SGDLS and CDR2 is YYNGEE in the germline V gene. J is TRBJ2-6 and V is TRBV9; D may be TRBD1 (5 bases). The TCR sequence derives from a man between 40 and 70 years old with stage I squamous cell lung carcinoma. The material was peripheral blood, obtained before any cancer treatment. CDR3 DNA sequence: TGTGCCAGCAGCATAGACAGCACTGGGGCCAACGTCCTGACTTTC. Translation: CASSIDSTGANVLTF.